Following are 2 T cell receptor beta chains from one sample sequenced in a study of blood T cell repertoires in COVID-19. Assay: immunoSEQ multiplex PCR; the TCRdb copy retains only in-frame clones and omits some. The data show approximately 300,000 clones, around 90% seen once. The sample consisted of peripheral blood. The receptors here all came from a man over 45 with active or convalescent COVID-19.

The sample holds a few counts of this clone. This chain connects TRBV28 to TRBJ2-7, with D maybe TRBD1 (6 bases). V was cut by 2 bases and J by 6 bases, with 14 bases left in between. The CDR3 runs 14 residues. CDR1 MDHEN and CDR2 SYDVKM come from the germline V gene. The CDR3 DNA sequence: TGTGCCAGCAGTTTAAGGCAGGGGAAGGCCGAGCAGTACTTC. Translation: CASSLRQGKAEQYF.

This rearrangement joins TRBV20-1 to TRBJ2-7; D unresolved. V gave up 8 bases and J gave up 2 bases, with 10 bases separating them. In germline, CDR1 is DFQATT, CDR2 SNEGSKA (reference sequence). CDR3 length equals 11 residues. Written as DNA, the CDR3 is TGCAGTCAAATCGGTACCTACGAGCAGTACTTC. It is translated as CSQIGTYEQYF.